This T cell receptor beta chain was captured by sequencing in a study of T cell responses to AZD1222 COVID-19 vaccine. Study-wide results and limits: Unmutated regions of variants are reportedly targeted by nearly half of spike-specific TCRs. The donors showed a predominance of white British ancestry and of females, with possible underestimation of clonal diversity. Just six AZD1222 recipients were seropositive at baseline.

V dropped 6 bases and J dropped 0 bases, with 14 bases sitting between them. Germline CDR1 and CDR2: ENHRY and SYGVKD. The length of the CDR3 is 15 residues. Concerning this clone itself: Its antigen is unknown.

The repertoire was sequenced with immunoSEQ multiplex PCR; TCRdb's copy has only in-frame clones and lacks some. The sample has 70,000 to 90,000 clones; approximately 82% are singletons. This specimen was peripheral blood, taken on day 0 of AZD1222 vaccination. The clonotype comes from an adult in good health. The chain joins TRBV10-3 to TRBJ1-1; D gene unclear. Here the CDR3 reads CAIRHHSSMNTEAFF. In DNA, the CDR3 is TGTGCCATCAGGCACCACAGCAGCATGAACACTGAAGCTTTCTTT.